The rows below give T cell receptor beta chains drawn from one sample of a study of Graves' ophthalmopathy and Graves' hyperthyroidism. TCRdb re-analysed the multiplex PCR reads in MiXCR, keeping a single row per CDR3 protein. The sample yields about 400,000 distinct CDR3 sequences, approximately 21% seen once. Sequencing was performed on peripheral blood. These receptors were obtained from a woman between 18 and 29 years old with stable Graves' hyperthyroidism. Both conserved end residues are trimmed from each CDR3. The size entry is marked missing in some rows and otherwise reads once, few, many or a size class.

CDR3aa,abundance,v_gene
ASRPQGAGAGELF,many,TRBV12-3/TRBV12-4
ASSFPGGLGQPQH,few,TRBV28
ASSEAYEVTEAF,.,TRBV6-1
ASSLRYGLAGNYEQY,many,TRBV12-3/TRBV12-4
ASSEKERGEISDGYT,many,TRBV2
ASSVGTLAADTQY,.,TRBV6-1
ASSPMGNTGNTIY,many,TRBV7-2
ASSLATTANYGYT,many,TRBV7-2
ASSGDRGRLVNTEAF,.,TRBV2
ASGTGGAKTQY,many,TRBV7-8
ASSEWTGWVETQY,.,TRBV25-1
ASGLRPGFYGYT,.,TRBV12-5
ASSLSSWGRDQPQH,many,TRBV28
ASTTDSQTQY,many,TRBV6-1
ASSDVGTSAYEQY,.,TRBV6-1
ASSIRVGRANTEAF,many,TRBV19
ASSLVQGSYEQY,many,TRBV5-1